This note documents a single T cell receptor beta chain sequence. The sample is drawn from a study of cytomegalovirus exposure and HLA in healthy donors. CDR1 SGHAT and CDR2 FQNNGV come from the germline V gene. The CDR3 is 14 amino acids. Trimming at V came to 3 bases and at J to 10 bases, leaving 8 bases not matched to a gene. The PCR had 60 Vbeta and 13 Jbeta primers. The table came from immunoSEQ multiplex PCR; TCRdb's copy has only in-frame clones and leaves some out. Of approximately 150,000 clones in the sample, approximately 81% were seen once. The receptor was derived from a man younger than 40 in good health and CMV-seropositive. The specimen sequenced was PBMCs. The V call is TRBV11-2, the J call TRBJ2-1; 8 nucleotides align to TRBD2. Here the CDR3 DNA reads TGTGCCAGCAGCTTTCTAGCGGGTGGGTCGGAGCAGTTCTTC. Translating gives CASSFLAGGSEQFF.